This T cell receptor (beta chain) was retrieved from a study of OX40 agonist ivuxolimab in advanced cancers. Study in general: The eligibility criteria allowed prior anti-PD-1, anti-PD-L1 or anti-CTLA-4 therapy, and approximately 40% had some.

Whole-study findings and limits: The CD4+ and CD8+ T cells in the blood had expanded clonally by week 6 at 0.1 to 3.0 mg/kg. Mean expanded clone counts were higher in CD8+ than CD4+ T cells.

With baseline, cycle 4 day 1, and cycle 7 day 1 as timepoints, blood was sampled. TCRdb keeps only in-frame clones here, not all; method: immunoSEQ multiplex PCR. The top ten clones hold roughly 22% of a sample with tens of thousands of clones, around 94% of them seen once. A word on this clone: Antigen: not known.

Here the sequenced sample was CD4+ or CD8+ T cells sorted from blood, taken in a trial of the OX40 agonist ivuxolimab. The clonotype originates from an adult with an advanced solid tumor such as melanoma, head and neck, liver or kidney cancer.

Here the CDR3 reads CASSQYFRGEAYEQYF. In DNA form, the CDR3 reads TGTGCCAGCAGCCAATACTTCAGGGGAGAAGCCTACGAGCAGTACTTC. The V and J genes are TRBV5-4 and TRBJ2-7; perhaps TRBD1 as D (6 bases). Germline V gives CDR1 SGHNT, CDR2 YYREEE (reference sequence). The length of the CDR3 is 16 residues. With 4 bases removed from V and 2 bases from J, the gap between germline ends came to 19 bases.